This T cell receptor (beta chain) was profiled in a study of blood T cell repertoires in COVID-19. V shed 4 bases, J shed 5 bases, and the junction held 6 bases outside the gene matches. This CDR3 has 14 amino acids. Germline lookup yields CDR1 SGHTA and CDR2 FQGTGA. Only in-frame clones appear in the TCRdb table, and some are missing; sequencing was by immunoSEQ multiplex PCR. The table records roughly 250,000 clones, under 90% of them present only once. The sample taken for sequencing was PBMCs or T cells enriched from blood (not recorded which). This receptor was obtained from a woman aged 40 to 50 who had been exposed to COVID-19. The gene calls are TRBV7-3 and TRBJ1-1, with TRBD1 matching 8 bases. The CDR3 region is CASSSDRAGTEAFF. The CDR3, as DNA: TGTGCCAGCAGCTCGGACAGGGCTGGGACTGAAGCTTTCTTT. The whole variable domain, remainder taken from reference TRBV7-3 and TRBJ1-1, is GAGVSQTPSNKVTEKGKYVELRCDPISGHTALYWYRQSLGQGPEFLIYFQGTGAADDSGLPNDRFFAVRPEGSVSTLKIQRTERGDSAVYLCASSSDRAGTEAFFGQGTRLTVV.